This TCR beta chain was identified in a study of shared clonotypes between healthy human individuals (dated by TCRdb to 2018 to 2020). Study-level background: The cohort comprised a couple of women and three men aged 18 to 49 years. To estimate repertoire size and how much clonotype sharing occurs between individuals, the study deeply sequenced the blood TCR repertoires of about five healthy adults. Libraries were prepared and TCR repertoires were sequenced by different laboratories using diverse techniques, in order to increase sequencing depth and limit assay-specific biases. Per donor, leukapheresis produced somewhere between about 0.94 and 10 billion PBMCs. Study-wide findings and limitations: The small number of donors limited the genetic and exposure-history diversity represented. Sampling was limited to blood, and TCR repertoires in tissue likely differ from TCR repertoires in blood. Pairwise subsampling indicated that sequencing depth was expected to affect the degree of clonotype sharing among donors.

Worth noting for this clone: Its antigen is currently not known. The record has no base qualities; no much larger clone is one base away.

The donors were healthy, HIV-negative adults with no recently reported acute infections or vaccinations. Every donor was a Caucasian adult living in Nashville, Tennessee, USA. For unsorted samples, 100 million or so PBMCs were counted, and genomic DNA was extracted using the QIAamp DNA Blood Mini kit. Blood was obtained by leukapheresis, after which PBMCs were separated by Ficoll-Histopaque density gradient centrifugation and cryopreserved in liquid nitrogen vapor phase. TCR CDR3 regions were amplified from genomic DNA by multiplex PCR using the deep immunoSEQ assay. Extracted genomic DNA from each cell subset was distributed evenly across all wells of several immunoSEQ 96-well plates, and each plate was treated as a replicate. For unsorted PBMC, 300 ng genomic DNA, equal to 30,000 or so T cell genomes, was loaded into each replicate PCR. Ten immunoSEQ deep assay plates were used to sequence the unsorted PBMC genomic DNA. The purified libraries were quantified using a Qubit 3.0 fluorometer, sized with a Bioanalyzer 2100, and then quantified again using the KAPA Library Quantification kit. Each immunoSEQ 96-well plate was sequenced on its own single-read 150-cycle Illumina NextSeq 550 flow cell. Per the original workflow: Because only junctional sequences without quality scores were contained in the immunoSEQ output, filtering matching that applied to full-length reads could not be performed. To assign V/J genes and CDR3, sequences were annotated against IMGT germline references using PyIR, a Python wrapper for IgBLAST v1.9. Reads with weak V/J assignments (E-value above 1e-6), missing CDR3, stop codons, out-of-frame junctions, or ambiguous translated residues were removed. V3J clonotypes were defined by identical inferred V gene, J gene, and CDR3 amino acid sequence. Percentage overlap between repertoires was computed as shared unique clonotypes divided by the size of the smaller repertoire. Three approaches were used to assess repertoire richness: RTK rarefaction, the Chao1 estimator, and Recon v2.1 estimates of unobserved clonotypes. TCRdb carries this immuneACCESS record with in-frame sequences only. Its versions omit some clonotypes, under half of them owing to an unresolved V gene in the studies checked, with the rest unexplained. That table gives V, J and clone size, and the DNA gave D and trimming. The sample table lists around 500,000 clones, roughly four fifths of them with a count of one. The ten largest account for 13% of the sample.

The junction carries 11 bases between V and J, which are trimmed by 2 bases and 15 bases respectively. According to the germline V gene, CDR1 reads ENHRY and CDR2 reads SYGVKD. The CDR3 sequence holds 11 residues, the cysteine and phenylalanine included. The sequence is cut down to CDR3 DNA, 33 bases in frame from base 1. The sequence came from a woman aged 40 to 50 in good health. Some clones in this sample may be carry-over from other donors' samples. The V and J genes are TRBV10-3 and TRBJ2-1, with the D call perhaps TRBD1 or TRBD2, each one matching 5 bases. Sample: PBMCs. CDR3 protein: CAISEGTPPFF. The DNA is TGTGCCATCAGTGAGGGGACCCCACCGTTCTTC.